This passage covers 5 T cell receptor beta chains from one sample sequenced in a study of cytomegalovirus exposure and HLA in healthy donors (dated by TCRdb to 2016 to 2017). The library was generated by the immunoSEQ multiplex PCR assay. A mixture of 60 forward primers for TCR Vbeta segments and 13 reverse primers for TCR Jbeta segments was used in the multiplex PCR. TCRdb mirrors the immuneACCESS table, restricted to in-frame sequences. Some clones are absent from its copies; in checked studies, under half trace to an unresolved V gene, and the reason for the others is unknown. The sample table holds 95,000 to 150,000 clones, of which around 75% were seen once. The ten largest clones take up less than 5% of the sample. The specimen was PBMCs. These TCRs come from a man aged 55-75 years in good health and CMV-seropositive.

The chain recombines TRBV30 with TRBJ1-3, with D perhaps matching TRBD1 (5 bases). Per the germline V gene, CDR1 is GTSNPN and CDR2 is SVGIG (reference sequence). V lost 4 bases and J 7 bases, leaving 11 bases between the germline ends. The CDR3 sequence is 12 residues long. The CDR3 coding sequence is TGTGCCTGGACCCCCGGGGGGAACACCATATATTTT. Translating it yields CAWTPGGNTIYF.

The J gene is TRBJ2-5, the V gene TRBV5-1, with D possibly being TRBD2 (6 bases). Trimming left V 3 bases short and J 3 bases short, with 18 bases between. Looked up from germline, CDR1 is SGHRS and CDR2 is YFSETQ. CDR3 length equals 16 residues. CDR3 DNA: TGCGCCAGCAGCTCGACGGGACTCCCAGATGAAGAGACCCAGTACTTC. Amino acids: CASSSTGLPDEETQYF.

Here the CDR3 DNA reads TGCGCCAGCAGCGATCGACAGGGAAACCAAGAGACCCAGTACTTC. Translation gives CASSDRQGNQETQYF. The gene calls are TRBV4-1 and TRBJ2-5, with TRBD1 matching over 7 bases. The J segment lost 0 bases and the V segment lost 5 bases, leaving 6 bases of the junction unmatched. The germline gives CDR1 MGHRA, CDR2 YSYEKL. The CDR3 has 15 residues.

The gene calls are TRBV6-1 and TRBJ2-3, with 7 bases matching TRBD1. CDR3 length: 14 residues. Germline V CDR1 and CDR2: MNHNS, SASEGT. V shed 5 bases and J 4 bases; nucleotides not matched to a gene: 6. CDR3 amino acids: CASSKTTGADTQYF. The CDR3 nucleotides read TGTGCCAGCAGTAAAACAACAGGGGCAGATACGCAGTATTTT.

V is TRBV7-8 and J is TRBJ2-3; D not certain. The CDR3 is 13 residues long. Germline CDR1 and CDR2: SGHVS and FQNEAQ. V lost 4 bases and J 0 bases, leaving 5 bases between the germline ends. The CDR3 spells CASSSPSTDTQYF. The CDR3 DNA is TGTGCCAGCAGCTCCCCTAGCACAGATACGCAGTATTTT.